The 12 T cell receptor beta chains in this list originate from one sample, sequenced in a study of long-term antiretroviral therapy in people with HIV. Researchers report immunoSEQ v3.0 was run at survey level. This table comes from immunoSEQ multiplex PCR, and its TCRdb copy is limited to in-frame clones, with some not included. The profile covers 20,000 to 30,000 clones, with approximately 86% appearing a single time and roughly 15% taken by the ten largest. Sequences were derived from unsorted PBMCs, sampled 1.2 years after starting antiretroviral therapy. The origin of the receptors is a man aged 45-60 years with HIV.

V and J are TRBV5-6 and TRBJ1-2; D is undetermined. Germline V CDR1 and CDR2: SGHDT, YYEEEE. V was trimmed by 5 bases and J by 3 bases, leaving 5 bases between them. There are 11 residues in the CDR3. DNA for the CDR3: TGTGCCAGCAGGAGGGACTATGGCTACACCTTC. The encoded protein is CASRRDYGYTF.

J is TRBJ1-6 and V is TRBV29-1; unclear D gene. V lost 7 bases to trimming and J lost 0 bases, with 7 bases between them. CDR3 length: 13 amino acids. Germline CDR1 SQVTM, CDR2 ANQGSEA. CDR3 bases: TGCAGCGCGGGGAGCTCCTATAATTCACCCCTCCACTTT. Its protein is CSAGSSYNSPLHF.

The J gene is TRBJ2-2, the V gene TRBV5-6, with D tentatively TRBD2 (5 bases). Trimming shortened V by 2 bases and J by 6 bases, and 14 bases separated the two germline ends. The CDR3 has 15 residues. Looked up from germline, CDR1 is SGHDT and CDR2 is YYEEEE. CDR3 nucleotides: TGTGCCAGCAGCTTTATGGTCGGGGAAGCCGGGGAGCTGTTTTTT. Its translation is CASSFMVGEAGELFF.

The chain employs TRBV7-2 and TRBJ1-5; 9 bases map to TRBD1. The V and J ends lost 5 bases and 5 bases, in that order; junction bases with no gene match: 1. The CDR3 has 13 residues. Germline CDR1 is SGHTA and CDR2 is FQGNSA. This CDR3 reads CASSRDRDQPQHF. CDR3 nucleotide sequence: TGTGCCAGCAGCCGGGACAGGGATCAGCCCCAGCATTTT.

The CDR3 sequence is CASSLVSLSPNYGYTF. The CDR3 DNA is TGTGCCAGCAGCTTAGTTTCCCTGTCCCCTAACTATGGCTACACCTTC. The chain recombines TRBV7-9 with TRBJ1-2; D is undetermined. CDR1 and CDR2 from the germline V gene are SEHNR and FQNEAQ (reference sequence). The CDR3 is 16 residues long. The V and J ends lost 1 base and 0 bases respectively, with 12 bases between them.

The chain carries TRBV6-1 and TRBJ1-2; D call uncertain. Germline V gives CDR1 MNHNS, CDR2 SASEGT. V shed 0 bases and J shed 12 bases, with 8 bases lying between them. CDR3 length: 11 amino acids. CDR3 DNA: TGTGCCAGCAGTGAAGCCAACCGCCACACCTTC. Amino acids: CASSEANRHTF.

This chain uses TRBV7-3 with TRBJ2-2; D ambiguous. CDR3 length: 15 residues. The germline V gene encodes CDR1 SGHTA and CDR2 FQGTGA. V lost 0 bases, J lost 7 bases, and 12 bases lay in between. DNA for the CDR3: TGTGCCAGCAGCTTAACTAGCAGCTCCGGCGGGGAGCTGTTTTTT. Its protein is CASSLTSSSGGELFF.

V usage is TRBV11-3 and J usage is TRBJ2-2, with TRBD2 identical over 7 bases. This CDR3 contains 18 residues. Germline V gives CDR1 SGHNT, CDR2 YENEEA. Germline trimming cut 4 bases from V and 0 bases from J; bases unmatched to any gene: 11. CDR3 nucleotide sequence: TGTGCCAGCAGCTCAGCGGCGGGGGTCTCCGCGAACACCGGGGAGCTGTTTTTT. Amino acids: CASSSAAGVSANTGELFF.

This clone was detected once. The CDR3 region has the DNA TGTGCCAGCAGCTCCCCGGGACAGGTTTATGGCTACACCTTC. Its protein product is CASSSPGQVYGYTF. The chain has TRBV11-2 and TRBJ1-2; 8 bases line up with TRBD1. Germline V gives CDR1 SGHAT, CDR2 FQNNGV. Unmatched junction bases numbered 6, after V lost 4 bases and J lost 5 bases. The CDR3 sequence is 14 residues long.

V usage is TRBV11-3 and J usage is TRBJ2-2; D possibly corresponds to TRBD2 (6 bases). V shed 8 bases and J shed 4 bases, with 17 bases lying between them. Germline V lookup: CDR1 SGHNT, CDR2 YENEEA. This CDR3 is built from 15 residues. CDR3: CASSLGGRSTGELFF. CDR3 bases: TGTGCCAGCTCCCTCGGAGGGCGGAGCACCGGGGAGCTGTTTTTT.

The chain couples TRBV5-4 to TRBJ1-5; 9 positions agree with TRBD1. V shed 4 bases and J 7 bases; nucleotides not matched to a gene: 6. Germline lookup yields CDR1 SGHNT and CDR2 YYREEE (reference sequence). This CDR3 is built from 14 residues. The CDR3 DNA sequence: TGTGCCAGCAGCGTACAGGGGGCGAGACAGCCCCAGCATTTT. As protein: CASSVQGARQPQHF.

This chain links TRBV4-1 with TRBJ2-5; 9 positions match TRBD1. CDR1 and CDR2 from the germline V gene are MGHRA and YSYEKL. V trimming: 0 bases; J trimming: 7 bases; junction bases outside the gene matches: 12. CDR3 length equals 17 residues. CDR3 DNA sequence: TGCGCCAGCAGCCAAGATCCCCGAGTACAGGGGGCGTCGACCCAGTACTTC. It codes for CASSQDPRVQGASTQYF.